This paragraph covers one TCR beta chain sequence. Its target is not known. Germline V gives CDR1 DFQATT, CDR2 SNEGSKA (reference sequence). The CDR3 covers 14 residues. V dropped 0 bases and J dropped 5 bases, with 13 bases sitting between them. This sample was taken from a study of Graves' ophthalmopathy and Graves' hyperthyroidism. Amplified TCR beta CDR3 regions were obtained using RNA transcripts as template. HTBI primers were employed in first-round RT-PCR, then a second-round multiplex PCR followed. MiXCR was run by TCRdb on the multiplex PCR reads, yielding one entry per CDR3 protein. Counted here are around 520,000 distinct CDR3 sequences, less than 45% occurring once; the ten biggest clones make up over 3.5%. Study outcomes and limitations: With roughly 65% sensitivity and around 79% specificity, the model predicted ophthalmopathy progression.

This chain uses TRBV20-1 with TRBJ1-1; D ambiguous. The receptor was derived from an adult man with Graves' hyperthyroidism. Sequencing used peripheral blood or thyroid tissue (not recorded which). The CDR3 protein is CSARDWFGETEAFF. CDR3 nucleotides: TGCAGTGCTAGAGATTGGTTCGGGGAGACTGAAGCTTTCTTT.